The next 25 T cell receptor beta chains were all read from a single sample in a study of neurological immune-mediated disorders (dated by TCRdb to the late 2010s). The protocol used for the library was 5' RACE. For sequencing, an Illumina HiSeq 2500 was employed. In-frame beta chains were kept once TCRdb had trimmed the public reads at Q25 with fastp and called clones with MiXCR. Rows with one shared CDR3 protein collapse into an entry with the most common genes and DNA. The sample table records tens of thousands of distinct CDR3 sequences; around 3% of these occur just once. More than 3% of the sample comes from the top ten. Sample: PBMCs. All receptors come from a man aged 35-49 years with multiple sclerosis.

This clonotype was seen many times. This CDR3 reads CASSFGRPIVNEQYF. As DNA, the CDR3 is TGTGCCAGCAGTTTCGGGCGACCGATAGTCAACGAGCAGTACTTC. The rearrangement joins TRBV12-3 or TRBV12-4 to TRBJ2-7; no firm D call. The length of the CDR3 is 15 residues. The V end was cut by 3 bases, the J end by 5 bases, with 17 bases between.

This clonotype was picked up many times. The chain combines TRBV5-1 with TRBJ1-1, with D uncertain. The V and J ends lost 0 bases and 1 base respectively, with 7 bases between them. The CDR3 spans 14 residues. CDR1 SGHRS and CDR2 YFSETQ come from the germline V gene. The CDR3 nucleotides read TGCGCCAGCAGCTTGGGCCCGGCGAACACTGAAGCTTTCTTT. As protein: CASSLGPANTEAFF.

This clonotype was detected many times. The chain joins TRBV10-3 to TRBJ2-1; D possibly corresponds to TRBD2 (5 bases). Germline assignment: CDR1 ENHRY and CDR2 SYGVKD. The CDR3 has 12 amino acids. V was shortened by 11 bases and J by 4 bases, with 12 bases between the two germline ends. CDR3 in amino acids: CAVSSGYNEQFF. The CDR3 DNA reads TGTGCCGTATCCTCGGGGTACAATGAGCAGTTCTTC.

This clonotype occurred many times. The gene calls are TRBV20-1 and TRBJ2-3; tentative D call: TRBD2 (5 bases). This CDR3 is built from 14 residues. Trimming stripped 6 bases from V and 2 bases from J, with 15 bases between. CDR1 and CDR2 (germline): DFQATT, SNEGSKA (reference sequence). The CDR3 bases are TGCAGTGCGAAGGCGGGCCTCTCCACAGATACGCAGTATTTT. Translation: CSAKAGLSTDTQYF.

CDR3 amino acids: CASSLGQGGNEQYF. Written as DNA, the CDR3 is TGCGCCAGCAGCTTGGGCCAGGGGGGCAACGAGCAGTACTTC. The chain is built from TRBV5-1 and TRBJ2-7, with D possibly matching TRBD1 (7 bases). Deletions cut 0 bases from V and 5 bases from J, with 12 bases between. Per germline, CDR1 SGHRS and CDR2 YFSETQ. This CDR3 has 14 amino acids.

This clonotype was detected many times. The V gene is TRBV3-1, the J gene TRBJ1-5; D perhaps matches TRBD1 (6 bases). The germline V gene encodes CDR1 LGHDT and CDR2 YNNKEL (reference sequence). The CDR3 is 15 amino acids. V shed 3 bases and J shed 4 bases, with 13 bases lying between them. The CDR3 sequence: CASSHTLTGNQPQHF. CDR3 nucleotides: TGTGCCAGCAGCCATACACTGACAGGAAATCAGCCCCAGCATTTT.

This clonotype has ten or more counts. The chain carries TRBV5-1 and TRBJ1-2, with D tentatively TRBD1 (5 bases). The germline CDR1 and CDR2 sequences are SGHRS and YFSETQ. The CDR3 has 15 amino acids. Deletions cut 4 bases from V and 0 bases from J, with 13 bases between. CDR3 amino acids: CASSGDGTANYGYTF. CDR3 sequence (DNA): TGCGCCAGCAGCGGAGACGGGACTGCTAACTATGGCTACACCTTC.

This clonotype was observed at least ten times. The chain has TRBV20-1 and TRBJ2-7; possibly TRBD2 for D (7 bases). The V end was cut by 5 bases, the J end by 9 bases, with 23 bases between. Germline loops: CDR1 DFQATT, CDR2 SNEGSKA (reference sequence). The CDR3 length is 14 residues. The CDR3 sequence is CSAAGGRTPEGQYF. The CDR3 DNA reads as TGCAGTGCTGCCGGGGGGCGCACCCCCGAAGGGCAGTACTTC.

This clonotype was seen repeatedly, ten times or more. For the CDR3, the DNA is TGTGCCAGCAGTCCCAGTGGCAGCAACTATGGCTACACCTTC. Protein: CASSPSGSNYGYTF. This rearrangement joins TRBV12-3 or TRBV12-4 to TRBJ1-2; no firm D call. Trimming left V 5 bases short and J 2 bases short, with 12 bases between. This CDR3 spans 14 amino acids.

This clonotype came up many times. This chain uses TRBV2 with TRBJ2-1, with D uncertain. In germline, CDR1 is SNHLY, CDR2 FYNNEI. The CDR3 consists of 10 residues. V shed 8 bases and J shed 5 bases, with 4 bases lying between them. CDR3 in DNA: TGTGCCAGCGGTAACAATGAGCAGTTCTTC. Protein product: CASGNNEQFF.

Comments on this clonotype: One end of the junction fails to match germline, which may point to a read error. The chain has TRBV20-1 and TRBJ2-7, with TRBD2 matching 9 bases. The V gene's germline CDR1 is DFQATT and CDR2 SNEGSKA (reference sequence). The CDR3 runs 12 residues. The CDR3 sequence: CSARDPQRGVQF. CDR3 DNA sequence: TGCAGTGCTAGAGATCCCCAGCGGGGGGTTCAGTTC.

This clonotype was observed a handful of times. The chain links TRBV10-2 to TRBJ1-1; TRBD1 matches at 9 bases. After removal of 6 bases from V and 4 bases from J, the junction contained 6 bases not matched to a gene. The germline V gene encodes CDR1 WSHSY and CDR2 SAAADI. This CDR3 spans 14 amino acids. The CDR3 loop reads CASSRQGVGTEAFF. CDR3 coding DNA: TGCGCCAGCAGCCGACAGGGGGTAGGCACTGAAGCTTTCTTT.

The sample holds many counts of this clonotype. The chain combines TRBV30 with TRBJ1-5; tentative D call: TRBD1 (5 bases). Germline assignment: CDR1 GTSNPN and CDR2 SVGIG (reference sequence). V lost 4 bases and J lost 0, with 13 bases in between. The CDR3 spans 15 residues. This CDR3 is CAWTRDSHSNQPQHF. CDR3 DNA: TGTGCCTGGACGCGGGACTCTCATAGCAATCAGCCCCAGCATTTT.

In this sample, this clonotype turned up many times. The rearrangement joins TRBV14 to TRBJ2-3; the D is unclear. Germline V CDR1 and CDR2: SGHDN, FVKESK. Trimming stripped 4 bases from V and 4 bases from J, with 9 bases between. The CDR3 contains 13 residues. The CDR3 sequence is CASSRRRPDTQYF. CDR3 bases: TGTGCCAGCAGCCGACGACGGCCAGATACGCAGTATTTT.

This clonotype was seen ten or more times. V usage is TRBV20-1 and J usage is TRBJ2-3, with a possible D match to TRBD2 (5 bases). The CDR3 runs to 11 residues. Germline CDR1 is DFQATT and CDR2 is SNEGSKA (reference sequence). The V and J ends lost 6 bases and 9 bases respectively, with 13 bases between them. CDR3 bases: TGCAGTGCCCAAGGACTTGGGACGCAGTATTTT. Translated, it gives CSAQGLGTQYF.

This clonotype was counted at least ten times. This chain connects TRBV9 to TRBJ2-2; possibly TRBD1 or TRBD2 for D (5 bases each). Trimming cost V 0 bases and J 4 bases, with 13 bases left between them. This CDR3 spans 16 amino acids. In germline, CDR1 is SGDLS, CDR2 YYNGEE. CDR3 in DNA: TGTGCCAGCAGCGTAGAGGGGACGGGGACCACCGGGGAGCTGTTTTTT. It codes for CASSVEGTGTTGELFF.

This clonotype was observed at least ten times. V is TRBV7-2 and J is TRBJ1-1; 8 bases fit TRBD1. Looked up from germline, CDR1 is SGHTA and CDR2 is FQGNSA. The CDR3 covers 15 residues. The CDR3 protein is CVSRTGFSLNTEAFF. The CDR3 coding sequence is TGTGTGTCCAGGACAGGGTTTAGCCTGAACACTGAAGCTTTCTTT.

This clonotype was counted many times. The V call is TRBV20-1, the J call TRBJ1-2; TRBD1 agrees at 8 bases. The CDR3 totals 16 residues. CDR1 and CDR2 from the germline V gene are DFQATT and SNEGSKA (reference sequence). The trim removed 3 bases at V and 4 bases at J, leaving 13 bases unmatched. CDR3 protein: CSARGTGLNRAYGYTF. The CDR3 nucleotides read TGCAGTGCTAGGGGGACAGGTCTGAACCGGGCCTATGGCTACACCTTC.

This clonotype was seen many times. The chain uses TRBV5-1 and TRBJ2-5, with 9 bases aligning to TRBD2. Germline CDR1 and CDR2: SGHRS and YFSETQ. Trimming cost V 1 base and J 5 bases; bases outside gene matches: 6. The CDR3 extends over 15 amino acids. The CDR3 DNA reads as TGCGCCAGCAGCTTGTCTGGCGGGGGGGACGAGACCCAGTACTTC. Residues: CASSLSGGGDETQYF.

This clonotype has a count of ten or more. This rearrangement joins TRBV5-5 to TRBJ2-3; no reliable D call. The CDR3 spans 13 residues. V dropped 4 bases and J dropped 5 bases, with 11 bases sitting between them. The germline V gene encodes CDR1 SGHKS and CDR2 YYEKEE (reference sequence). DNA of the CDR3: TGTGCCAGCAGCAAACAGACCCGAGATACGCAGTATTTT. Amino acids: CASSKQTRDTQYF.

A few counts support this clonotype. This chain connects TRBV12-3 or TRBV12-4 to TRBJ1-3; maybe TRBD1 (5 bases). The CDR3 sequence is 17 residues long. V was shortened by 6 bases and J by 0 bases, with 18 bases between the two germline ends. DNA for the CDR3: TGTGCCAGCAGCCACACCGTGGGGCCGAGCTCTGGAAACACCATATATTTT. Translation: CASSHTVGPSSGNTIYF.

There are many counts of this clonotype. The V and J genes are TRBV7-2 and TRBJ2-3, with D unresolved. The V end lost 5 bases, the J end lost 3 bases, and 9 bases lay between the germline ends. Germline V gene data show CDR1 as SGHTA and CDR2 as FQGNSA. The CDR3 is 13 residues long. CDR3 residues: CASSPKVTDTQYF. The DNA of the CDR3 is TGTGCCAGCAGCCCCAAGGTTACAGATACGCAGTATTTT. The complete variable domain, with remaining parts taken from reference TRBV7-2 and TRBJ2-3, reads GAGVSQSPSNKVTEKGKDVELRCDPISGHTALYWYRQSLGQGLEFLIYFQGNSAPDKSGLPSDRFSAERTGGSVSTLTIQRTQQEDSAVYLCASSPKVTDTQYFGPGTRLTVL.

The sample holds a few counts of this clonotype. The J gene is TRBJ1-1, the V gene TRBV27; 8 bases match TRBD1. The trim removed 5 bases at V and 2 bases at J, leaving 7 bases unmatched. CDR3 length: 15 amino acids. The germline CDR1 and CDR2 sequences are MNHEY and SMNVEV (reference sequence). The DNA for the CDR3 is TGTGCCAGCAGTGATGCGGACAGGGATAACACTGAAGCTTTCTTT. Amino acid sequence: CASSDADRDNTEAFF.

This clonotype was observed at least ten times. The chain joins TRBV5-1 to TRBJ1-1; D gene uncertain. V lost 0 bases and J 4 bases, leaving 10 bases between the germline ends. Germline V gene lookup returns CDR1 SGHRS and CDR2 YFSETQ. The CDR3 loop spans 14 amino acids. CDR3 nucleotides: TGCGCCAGCAGCTTGGCCTTGGGGAGCACTGAAGCTTTCTTT. Translated, it gives CASSLALGSTEAFF.

The chain joins TRBV10-2 to TRBJ2-3; D may correspond to TRBD1 or TRBD2 (5 bases each). Trimming took 3 bases from V and 3 from J, leaving 16 bases between them. Per germline, CDR1 WSHSY and CDR2 SAAADI. The length of the CDR3 is 16 residues. The CDR3 here is CASSDSLWDPTDTQYF. The CDR3 bases are TGCGCCAGCAGTGATTCACTTTGGGACCCAACAGATACGCAGTATTTT.